This T cell receptor (beta chain) was sequenced for a study of blood T cell repertoires in COVID-19. The repertoire was sequenced with immunoSEQ multiplex PCR; TCRdb's copy has only in-frame clones and lacks some. The sample contains roughly 140,000 clones, 88% of which appear only once. This TCR derives from a human donor in a cohort sampled during active COVID-19. The specimen was peripheral blood.

CDR3 in amino acids: CASSLGTSGGRPYEQYF. Here the CDR3 DNA reads TGTGCCAGCAGCTTGGGGACTAGCGGGGGGCGCCCCTACGAGCAGTACTTC. The rearrangement links TRBV7-3 to TRBJ2-7, with 15 bases that match TRBD2. J gave up 2 bases and V 3 bases, and 5 bases lay outside the gene matches. Germline V gene data show CDR1 as SGHTA and CDR2 as FQGTGA. The CDR3 contains 17 residues. The whole variable domain, filled in from reference TRBV7-3 and TRBJ2-7, reads GAGVSQTPSNKVTEKGKYVELRCDPISGHTALYWYRQSLGQGPEFLIYFQGTGAADDSGLPNDRFFAVRPEGSVSTLKIQRTERGDSAVYLCASSLGTSGGRPYEQYFGPGTRLTVT.